A selection of T cell receptor beta chains follows, all from one sample in a study of blood T cells in healthy people across ages. TCRdb itself ran the 5' RACE reads through MiXCR, one entry per CDR3 protein. Of fewer than 950,000 distinct CDR3 sequences in the sample, approximately 53% were seen once. The sequenced sample consisted of blood. The source is a man older than 75 in good health. Each CDR3 is given with its conserved first and last residue. The order of the fields is D gene, J gene, V gene, clone size, CDR3 protein, CDR3 DNA. D genes are given only for firm matches. The listing skips clone size in some rows; elsewhere it reads once, few, many or a size class.

D gene: TRBD2
J gene: TRBJ2-3
V gene: TRBV10-3
clone size: .
CDR3 protein: CVISAGAAADTQYF
CDR3 DNA: TGTGTCATTTCAGCGGGAGCGGCGGCAGATACGCAGTATTTT

D gene: .
J gene: TRBJ2-7
V gene: TRBV28
clone size: few
CDR3 protein: CASTTGVLEQYF
CDR3 DNA: TGTGCCAGCACTACCGGGGTCCTCGAGCAGTACTTC

D gene: TRBD1
J gene: TRBJ2-7
V gene: TRBV7-9
clone size: few
CDR3 protein: CASSLATGTGGEQYF
CDR3 DNA: TGTGCCAGCAGCTTAGCCACCGGGACAGGGGGCGAGCAGTACTTC

D gene: .
J gene: TRBJ2-3
V gene: TRBV5-1
clone size: .
CDR3 protein: CASKEGGEGHRYAYF
CDR3 DNA: TGCGCCAGCAAAGAGGGCGGGGAAGGGCACAGATACGCGTATTTT

D gene: TRBD2
J gene: TRBJ2-7
V gene: TRBV10-3
clone size: .
CDR3 protein: CAISESGDYEQYF
CDR3 DNA: TGTGCCATCAGTGAAAGCGGGGACTACGAGCAGTACTTC

D gene: .
J gene: TRBJ2-5
V gene: TRBV18
clone size: .
CDR3 protein: CASSPLAKRETQYF
CDR3 DNA: TGTGCCAGCTCACCACTCGCAAAACGAGAGACCCAGTACTTC

D gene: .
J gene: TRBJ2-2
V gene: TRBV9
clone size: .
CDR3 protein: CASSTSHHTGELFF
CDR3 DNA: TGTGCCAGCAGCACTAGCCATCACACCGGGGAGCTGTTTTTT

D gene: .
J gene: TRBJ1-2
V gene: TRBV7-2
clone size: .
CDR3 protein: CASSPGTVHGYTF
CDR3 DNA: TGTGCCAGCAGCCCCGGGACGGTTCATGGCTACACCTTC

D gene: .
J gene: TRBJ2-7
V gene: TRBV27
clone size: .
CDR3 protein: CASSHLGLSPSYEQYF
CDR3 DNA: TGTGCCAGCAGCCACCTCGGGCTTTCTCCCTCCTACGAGCAGTACTTC

D gene: TRBD2
J gene: TRBJ2-7
V gene: TRBV6-4
clone size: once
CDR3 protein: CAGSEQRGGVSEQYF
CDR3 DNA: TGTGCCGGCAGTGAGCAGCGGGGGGGGGTCTCCGAGCAGTACTTC

D gene: .
J gene: TRBJ2-6
V gene: TRBV27
clone size: .
CDR3 protein: CAGSPILKGGSIRANVLTF
CDR3 DNA: TGTGCCGGCAGTCCGATCCTGAAGGGGGGCAGTATCAGGGCCAACGTCCTGACTTTC

D gene: .
J gene: TRBJ2-7
V gene: TRBV21-1
clone size: .
CDR3 protein: CASSDGLALSYEQYF
CDR3 DNA: TGTGCCAGCAGCGATGGACTAGCCCTCTCCTACGAGCAGTACTTC

D gene: .
J gene: TRBJ1-2
V gene: TRBV19
clone size: .
CDR3 protein: CASSRRDTSRGYTF
CDR3 DNA: TGTGCCAGTAGTCGACGGGACACATCTCGAGGCTACACCTTC

D gene: .
J gene: TRBJ1-1
V gene: TRBV11-2
clone size: .
CDR3 protein: CASTALFPWQVTEAFF
CDR3 DNA: TGTGCCAGCACCGCGCTTTTTCCCTGGCAGGTCACTGAAGCTTTCTTT

D gene: TRBD1
J gene: TRBJ1-6
V gene: TRBV20-1
clone size: .
CDR3 protein: CSARKAQGADYNSPPHF
CDR3 DNA: TGCAGTGCTAGAAAGGCACAGGGGGCAGATTATAATTCACCCCCCCACTTT

D gene: TRBD2
J gene: TRBJ2-1
V gene: TRBV9
clone size: .
CDR3 protein: CASSVGGLAANEQFF
CDR3 DNA: TGTGCCAGCAGCGTCGGGGGACTAGCTGCAAATGAGCAGTTCTTC

D gene: .
J gene: TRBJ2-7
V gene: TRBV29-1
clone size: few
CDR3 protein: CSVEDIPGALQNEQYF
CDR3 DNA: TGCAGCGTTGAAGATATCCCAGGGGCCCTCCAAAATGAGCAGTACTTC

D gene: TRBD2
J gene: TRBJ2-3
V gene: TRBV2
clone size: few
CDR3 protein: CASSEAGGPTPQYF
CDR3 DNA: TGTGCCAGCAGTGAGGCGGGAGGGCCGACGCCGCAGTATTTT

D gene: TRBD1
J gene: TRBJ1-1
V gene: TRBV29-1
clone size: few
CDR3 protein: CSVATGRDTEAFF
CDR3 DNA: TGCAGCGTGGCGACAGGGCGGGACACTGAAGCTTTCTTT

D gene: TRBD2
J gene: TRBJ2-5
V gene: TRBV3-1
clone size: .
CDR3 protein: CASSQRTSGMRETQYF
CDR3 DNA: TGTGCCAGCAGCCAACGGACTAGCGGGATGAGGGAGACCCAGTACTTC

D gene: .
J gene: TRBJ2-3
V gene: TRBV28
clone size: .
CDR3 protein: CASSGGTGRTDTQYF
CDR3 DNA: TGTGCCAGCAGTGGAGGGACGGGACGCACAGATACGCAGTATTTT

D gene: TRBD1
J gene: TRBJ2-1
V gene: TRBV6-6
clone size: .
CDR3 protein: CTSTPSGTVSYNEQFF
CDR3 DNA: TGTACCAGCACTCCTTCCGGGACAGTTTCCTACAATGAGCAGTTCTTC

D gene: .
J gene: TRBJ2-7
V gene: TRBV12-3/TRBV12-4
clone size: .
CDR3 protein: CASKPSGPGYEQYF
CDR3 DNA: TGTGCCAGCAAACCGAGCGGGCCAGGCTACGAGCAGTACTTC

D gene: .
J gene: TRBJ2-1
V gene: TRBV20-1
clone size: few
CDR3 protein: CSARRGSPYNEQFF
CDR3 DNA: TGCAGTGCCCGAAGGGGAAGCCCCTACAATGAGCAGTTCTTC

D gene: TRBD1
J gene: TRBJ2-7
V gene: TRBV25-1
clone size: .
CDR3 protein: CASTAPGRGTYEQYF
CDR3 DNA: TGTGCCAGCACAGCCCCTGGCAGGGGGACCTACGAGCAGTACTTC

D gene: TRBD2
J gene: TRBJ2-3
V gene: TRBV5-1
clone size: .
CDR3 protein: CASSSGLAGETSTDTQYF
CDR3 DNA: TGCGCCAGCAGCTCGGGACTAGCGGGAGAGACTAGCACAGATACGCAGTATTTT

D gene: .
J gene: TRBJ2-7
V gene: TRBV7-8
clone size: .
CDR3 protein: CASSLGTYYEQYF
CDR3 DNA: TGTGCCAGCAGCTTAGGGACATACTACGAGCAGTACTTC

D gene: TRBD2
J gene: TRBJ2-1
V gene: TRBV4-1
clone size: few
CDR3 protein: CASSHREGAVSYNEQFF
CDR3 DNA: TGCGCCAGCAGCCATCGGGAGGGAGCTGTCTCCTACAATGAGCAGTTCTTC

D gene: .
J gene: TRBJ2-1
V gene: TRBV29-1
clone size: few
CDR3 protein: CSVMSSYNEQFF
CDR3 DNA: TGCAGCGTTATGAGCTCCTACAATGAGCAGTTCTTC

D gene: TRBD1
J gene: TRBJ1-1
V gene: TRBV7-2
clone size: .
CDR3 protein: CASIRDRGAAFF
CDR3 DNA: TGTGCCAGCATCCGGGACAGGGGGGCAGCTTTCTTT

D gene: TRBD1
J gene: TRBJ1-5
V gene: TRBV7-9
clone size: .
CDR3 protein: CASSLDRGKNQPQHF
CDR3 DNA: TGTGCCAGCAGCTTGGACAGGGGAAAGAATCAGCCCCAGCATTTT

D gene: .
J gene: TRBJ1-2
V gene: TRBV4-1
clone size: many
CDR3 protein: CASSLEGRGYTF
CDR3 DNA: TGCGCCAGCAGCCTAGAGGGGCGTGGCTACACCTTC

D gene: .
J gene: TRBJ2-7
V gene: TRBV9
clone size: few
CDR3 protein: CASSTGDSYEQYF
CDR3 DNA: TGTGCCAGCAGCACGGGAGACTCCTACGAGCAGTACTTC

D gene: TRBD2
J gene: TRBJ2-1
V gene: TRBV6-5
clone size: once
CDR3 protein: CASSLLRESGEQFF
CDR3 DNA: TGTGCCAGCAGTTTGTTGCGGGAGAGTGGTGAGCAGTTCTTC

D gene: .
J gene: TRBJ2-2
V gene: TRBV28
clone size: .
CDR3 protein: CASSFFRGGTGELFF
CDR3 DNA: TGTGCCAGCAGTTTTTTCAGGGGGGGGACCGGGGAGCTGTTTTTT

D gene: TRBD2
J gene: TRBJ2-1
V gene: TRBV20-1
clone size: .
CDR3 protein: CSASIGTSGSSYNEQFF
CDR3 DNA: TGCAGTGCTAGTATCGGGACTAGCGGGAGTTCCTACAATGAGCAGTTCTTC

D gene: TRBD2
J gene: TRBJ2-5
V gene: TRBV7-9
clone size: .
CDR3 protein: CASRGLVLETQYF
CDR3 DNA: TGTGCCAGCAGGGGACTAGTACTAGAGACCCAGTACTTC

D gene: TRBD2
J gene: TRBJ2-1
V gene: TRBV20-1
clone size: .
CDR3 protein: CSAKAPSGSFNEQFF
CDR3 DNA: TGCAGTGCTAAGGCCCCTAGCGGGAGCTTCAATGAGCAGTTCTTC

D gene: .
J gene: TRBJ2-4
V gene: TRBV15
clone size: few
CDR3 protein: CATSRDPGDKNIQYF
CDR3 DNA: TGTGCCACCAGCAGAGACCCAGGAGACAAAAACATTCAGTACTTC

D gene: .
J gene: TRBJ1-2
V gene: TRBV7-2
clone size: .
CDR3 protein: CASSLVRIRGPGGYTF
CDR3 DNA: TGTGCCAGCAGCTTAGTTCGTATTCGGGGGCCCGGGGGCTACACCTTC